Listed below are T cell receptor beta chains from one sample, sequenced in a study of CXCR3-negative and CXCR3-positive naive CD8 T cells. TCRdb re-called the 5' RACE reads and catalogs CDR3 proteins one per entry, DNA excluded. The clone table shows 100,000 or so distinct CDR3 sequences, with the ten largest holding around 0.36%. Sequences were obtained from naive CXCR3+ CD8+ T cells from blood. All receptors derive from a human donor in good health. Some clones in this sample may be carry-over from other donors' samples. Both conserved end residues are part of each CDR3. Each record gives: J gene, V gene, CDR3 protein.

TRBJ2-1,TRBV27,CASSLSPTSGGYDEQFF
TRBJ2-5,TRBV7-3,CASSLLGGRIQETQYF
TRBJ1-1,TRBV7-6,CASSLGDLNTEAFF
TRBJ2-2,TRBV20-1,CSASDGSDTGELFF
TRBJ1-5,TRBV7-9,CASSSIHGQPQHF
TRBJ1-2,TRBV6-6,CASSLGPTGALGYTF
TRBJ1-2,TRBV7-9,CASSPGSGTGFYGYTF
TRBJ2-7,TRBV6-5,CASSYQGLAGVREQYF
TRBJ2-1,TRBV5-6,CASSLGRVDKNEQFF
TRBJ2-3,TRBV12-3/TRBV12-4,CASTPLPTDTQYF
TRBJ2-2,TRBV12-3/TRBV12-4,CASSFTPSGVGYTGELFF
TRBJ1-2,TRBV29-1,CSVLTAFDGYTF
TRBJ2-5,TRBV19,CASSILIWETQYF
TRBJ1-1,TRBV29-1,CSVRQGLLNTEAFF
TRBJ2-1,TRBV28,CASSLWTGYNEQFF
TRBJ2-7,TRBV28,CASSPLGGYEQYF
TRBJ2-1,TRBV21-1,CASSKGRDRGTYNEQFF
TRBJ2-7,TRBV20-1,CSARGTGGTYEQYF
TRBJ2-7,TRBV6-5,CASTEHVGTSSYEQYF
TRBJ2-7,TRBV6-2/TRBV6-3,CASSYSWGQIEQYF
TRBJ1-6,TRBV3-1,CASSQVEQWDSPLHF
TRBJ2-7,TRBV19,CASSPAVRGNEQYF
TRBJ2-1,TRBV7-9,CASSSTGDEDEQFF
TRBJ1-5,TRBV9,CASSLGGNSNQPQHF
TRBJ1-6,TRBV28,CASFVGNSPLHF
TRBJ2-3,TRBV21-1,CASPQMEREMFPDTQYF
TRBJ2-7,TRBV7-6,CASTPTGSLEQYF
TRBJ2-1,TRBV11-2,CASSPGLGIYNEQFF
TRBJ2-2,TRBV4-2,CASSQEIGTANTGELFF
TRBJ2-4,TRBV5-1,CASSQPDPGGVDIQYF
TRBJ1-4,TRBV4-1,CASSQDGQEFNEKLFF
TRBJ2-7,TRBV6-1,CASSEFPGQGYEQYF
TRBJ2-4,TRBV28,CASSRQGAKNIQYF
TRBJ1-2,TRBV7-9,CASSGPTEVKGGYTF
TRBJ1-2,TRBV7-9,CASSLVASGVGYTF
TRBJ2-7,TRBV4-1,CASSQDRFGNEQYF
TRBJ1-2,TRBV6-5,CASSSLTVLYGYTF
TRBJ2-7,TRBV7-9,CASSKTLAGLAYEQYF
TRBJ2-2,TRBV29-1,CSVEEPGGELFF